This T cell receptor beta chain was identified in a study of blood T cell repertoires in COVID-19. Germline CDR1 reads SGHDT; CDR2 reads YYEEEE. Trimming took off 4 bases at V and 5 bases at J, with 18 bases between the two ends. The CDR3 is 15 residues long. Repertoires were generated with immunoSEQ multiplex PCR, while TCRdb's copy carries only in-frame clones and drops some. The data contain about 260,000 clones, more than 75% of them singletons. This TCR came from a man aged 40-49 years who had recovered from COVID-19. This rearrangement joins TRBV5-6 to TRBJ2-5; TRBD1 is a possible D gene (5 bases). Material: peripheral blood. CDR3 in DNA: TGTGCCAGCAGCCGTCGGTCAGGGTATAGCGAGACCCAGTACTTC. Translated: CASSRRSGYSETQYF.